This TCR beta chain was identified during a study of shared clonotypes between healthy human individuals. Assay used: immunoSEQ multiplex PCR; TCRdb lists only in-frame clones, some missing. There are about 490,000 clones in the sample; 79% occur only once, and roughly 12% lies in the top ten. V was trimmed by 2 bases and J by 2 bases, leaving 9 bases between them. The CDR3 sequence is 14 residues long. From germline, CDR1 is SGHTA and CDR2 FQGNSA. The sample consisted of PBMCs. This clonotype originated in a woman aged 40 to 49 in good health. Some clones in this sample may be carry-over from other donors' samples. The V gene is TRBV7-2, the J gene TRBJ2-5; possible D gene TRBD1, 5 bases. This CDR3 reads CASSLRGAQETQYF. In nucleotides, the CDR3 is TGTGCCAGCAGCTTAAGGGGTGCACAAGAGACCCAGTACTTC.